This entry concerns a single TCR beta chain. These data come from a study of T cell changes during pregnancy in multiple sclerosis. V gave up 2 bases and J gave up 4 bases; unmatched junction bases: 3. Germline CDR1 and CDR2: SEHNR and FQNEAQ (reference sequence). This CDR3 region has 16 residues. Measured with immunoSEQ multiplex PCR; TCRdb has only the in-frame clones, and not every one. In the table there are under 95,000 clones, approximately 90% of which are singletons. The TCR was taken from a female donor with multiple sclerosis, enrolled in a pregnancy study. The input for sequencing was CD4+ T cells from peripheral blood mononuclear cells, taken before pregnancy. The chain combines TRBV7-9 with TRBJ2-7; 15 nucleotides agree with TRBD2. CDR3 in amino acids: CASSLRGLAGGYEQYF. In nucleotides, the CDR3 is TGTGCCAGCAGCTTAAGGGGACTAGCGGGAGGTTACGAGCAGTACTTC.